This T cell receptor (beta chain) appears in the sequencing data of a study of T cells in Graves' hyperthyroidism and ophthalmopathy. Study findings and constraints: Clonotypes that were expanded in thyroid above 0.001 mostly appeared in blood too.

The CDR3 has 16 residues. Per germline, CDR1 SGHDT and CDR2 YYEEEE. V lost 4 bases to trimming and J lost 5 bases; unmatched junction nucleotides: 12. This clonotype came up many times. Its antigen is still unknown. RNA transcripts were the template for amplifying TCR beta CDR3 regions. A set of HTBI primers served as the primers for a first-round RT-PCR of the TCR CDR3. Using its own MiXCR run on the multiplex PCR reads, TCRdb lists one record per CDR3 protein. The sample shows 400,000 to 500,000 distinct CDR3 sequences, around 14% of them seen only once. The clonotype originates from a woman aged 18 to 35 with Graves' hyperthyroidism. The specimen sequenced was blood. This chain joins TRBV5-6 and TRBJ1-5, with 7 bases fitting TRBD1. The CDR3 coding sequence is TGTGCCAGCAGCCGGGGGAATGAGGGGGCCTATCAGCCCCAGCATTTT. Its translation: CASSRGNEGAYQPQHF.